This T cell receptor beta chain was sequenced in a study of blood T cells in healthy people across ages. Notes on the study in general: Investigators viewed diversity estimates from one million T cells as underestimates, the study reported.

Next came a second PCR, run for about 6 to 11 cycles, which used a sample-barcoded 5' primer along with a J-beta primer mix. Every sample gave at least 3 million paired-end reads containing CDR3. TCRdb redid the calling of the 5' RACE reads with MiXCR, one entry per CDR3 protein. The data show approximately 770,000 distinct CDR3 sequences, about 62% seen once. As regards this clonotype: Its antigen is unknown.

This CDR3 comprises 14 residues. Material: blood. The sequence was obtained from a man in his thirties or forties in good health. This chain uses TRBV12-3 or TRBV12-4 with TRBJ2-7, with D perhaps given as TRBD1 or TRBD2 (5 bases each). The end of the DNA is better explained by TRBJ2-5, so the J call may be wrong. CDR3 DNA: TGTGCCAGCAGTTATCCGGGACCGTCATCGACCCAGTACTTC. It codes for CASSYPGPSSTQYF.